This is a list of T cell receptor beta chains from one sample in a study of OX40 agonist ivuxolimab in advanced cancers. Measured with immunoSEQ multiplex PCR; TCRdb has only the in-frame clones, and not every one. The sample shows about 54,000 clones, 80% to 90% of them seen only once. Sequencing used CD4+ or CD8+ T cells sorted from blood, obtained in a trial of the OX40 agonist ivuxolimab. The receptors derive from an adult with an advanced solid tumor such as melanoma, head and neck, liver or kidney cancer. The CDR3 runs from the conserved cysteine through the conserved F or W. Fields, in order: clone size, D gene, J gene, V gene, CDR3 DNA, CDR3 protein. A D gene is named only where the DNA matches it firmly. Size tells how often a clone was seen (once, few, many) or the class of an expanded clone, and some rows leave it out.

abundance: NA; d_gene: TRBD1; j_gene: TRBJ2-3; v_gene: TRBV5-1; CDR3nt: TGCGCCAGCAGCTTACCCAGACAGGGAGGCACAGATACGCAGTATTTT; CDR3aa: CASSLPRQGGTDTQYF
abundance: NA; d_gene: NA; j_gene: TRBJ2-1; v_gene: TRBV2; CDR3nt: TGTGCCAGCACCTCAGAAAGGGGCTCCTACAATGAGCAGTTCTTC; CDR3aa: CASTSERGSYNEQFF
abundance: NA; d_gene: NA; j_gene: TRBJ1-1; v_gene: TRBV28; CDR3nt: TGTGCCAGCAGTTTATTGGACACTGAAGCTTTCTTT; CDR3aa: CASSLLDTEAFF
abundance: NA; d_gene: NA; j_gene: TRBJ2-3; v_gene: TRBV27; CDR3nt: TGTGCCAGCAGTTTATCACCTATAGATACGCAGTATTTT; CDR3aa: CASSLSPIDTQYF
abundance: NA; d_gene: TRBD2; j_gene: TRBJ2-1; v_gene: TRBV6-5; CDR3nt: TGTGCCAGCAGTTACTCGGCGGGAGTAATTTATGAGCAGTTCTTC; CDR3aa: CASSYSAGVIYEQFF
abundance: few; d_gene: NA; j_gene: TRBJ2-2; v_gene: TRBV13; CDR3nt: TGTGCCAGCAGCTCCGGGGACTACACCGGGGAGCTGTTTTTT; CDR3aa: CASSSGDYTGELFF
abundance: NA; d_gene: NA; j_gene: TRBJ1-1; v_gene: TRBV29-1; CDR3nt: TGCAGCGTCACCTGGAGGGGAGTTAGTACTGAAGCTTTCTTT; CDR3aa: CSVTWRGVSTEAFF
abundance: medium-sized; d_gene: TRBD1; j_gene: TRBJ2-2; v_gene: TRBV5-1; CDR3nt: TGCGCCAGCAGACCACCTCTCCGTGGACAGGGAAGGGAAGGGGAGCTGTTTTTT; CDR3aa: CASRPPLRGQGREGELFF
abundance: NA; d_gene: NA; j_gene: TRBJ1-2; v_gene: TRBV29-1; CDR3nt: TGCAGCGTTGATAAGGGTGCTAACTATGGCTACACCTTC; CDR3aa: CSVDKGANYGYTF
abundance: NA; d_gene: TRBD2; j_gene: TRBJ2-2; v_gene: TRBV11-2; CDR3nt: TGTGCCAGCAGCTTGGCGGGAGGGAACACCGGGGAGCTGTTTTTT; CDR3aa: CASSLAGGNTGELFF